This TCR beta chain was sequenced for a study of T cell changes during pregnancy in multiple sclerosis (dated by TCRdb to the late 2010s). General notes on the study: Changes in the T cell repertoire over the course of pregnancy were examined in this study in women with multiple sclerosis.

Counted from cysteine to phenylalanine, this CDR3 has 17 amino acids. The DNA shown is the 51-base CDR3, in frame from base 1. Reading the germline V gene gives CDR1 MRHNA and CDR2 SNTAGT. Worth noting for this clone: Its binding antigen is unknown. One base away there is no much larger clone; base qualities are not given.

Library creation used the immunoSEQ multiplex PCR assay. As stored in TCRdb, this immuneACCESS dataset retains in-frame rearrangements with V and J assigned. A fraction of the clones does not appear; measured against another copy, unresolved V genes explain less than half of the discrepancy, and the remainder lacks a known reason. Recorded for this sample are about 70,000 clones; 94% of them occurred a single time. The ten top clones hold less than 0.6% of the sample. This TCR was recovered from a female donor with multiple sclerosis, enrolled in a pregnancy study. The starting material was peripheral blood, obtained in the third trimester of pregnancy. The V and J segments used are TRBV6-4 and TRBJ2-3; 14 bases in the junction line up with TRBD2. The sequenced DNA: TGTGCGAAAGGGGGACTAGCGGGGGCCAGGCCTACAGATACGCAGTATTTT. The resulting protein is CAKGGLAGARPTDTQYF.